These 13 T cell receptor beta chains were all obtained from the same sample, sequenced in a study of T cell repertoires in cytomegalovirus infection (dated by TCRdb to between 2018 and 2021). The instrument given in TCRdb is Illumina HiSeq 1500. TCRdb reran the public reads through fastp at Q25 and MiXCR, keeping productive beta chains. Under each unique CDR3 protein, matching rows form one entry showing the most common genes and DNA. This sample lists around 320,000 distinct CDR3 sequences; more than 8% were detected once. The top ten clones comprise roughly 4.5% of the sample. Input material: PBMCs. Source of these receptors: a human donor in good health (CMV status not recorded). Some clones in this sample may be carry-over from other donors' samples.

In this sample, this clonotype turned up many times. Written as DNA, the CDR3 is TGTGCCAGCAGCCTACGACAGGGGAACTACAATGAGCAGTTCTTC. Translated, it gives CASSLRQGNYNEQFF. This rearrangement joins TRBV7-7 to TRBJ2-1; 8 nucleotides agree with TRBD1. This CDR3 comprises 15 residues. Germline CDR1 is SSHAT and CDR2 is FNYEAQ (reference sequence). Trimming cost V 5 bases and J 3 bases; bases outside gene matches: 6.

Regarding this clonotype: A much larger clone differs by one base, so this may be a read error. The chain has TRBV6-8 and TRBJ2-5; 7 bases agree with TRBD1. J lost 2 bases, V lost 8 bases, and 11 bases had no gene match. The V gene's germline CDR1 is MNHGY and CDR2 SAAAGT. There are 15 residues in the CDR3. The CDR3 region is CASVAGQVLQETQYF. The DNA of the CDR3 is TGTGCCAGCGTGGCCGGACAGGTCTTACAAGAGACCCAGTACTTC.

This chain uses TRBV15 with TRBJ2-1; perhaps TRBD2 as D (6 bases). CDR3 length: 18 residues. The V end lost 11 bases, the J end lost 6 bases, and 32 bases lay between the germline ends. CDR1 LNHNV and CDR2 YYDKDF come from the germline V gene (reference sequence). CDR3 coding DNA: TGTGCCGCCTCCCCGGGAGTTGGGGTATGGACTAATTTCAATGAGCAGTTCTTC. This encodes CAASPGVGVWTNFNEQFF.

This clonotype has a count of ten or more. The J gene is TRBJ1-4, the V gene TRBV5-1; D gene ambiguous. This CDR3 is 15 amino acids long. Trimming shortened V by 6 bases and J by 0 bases, and 12 bases separated the two germline ends. Germline V CDR1 and CDR2: SGHRS, YFSETQ. The CDR3 DNA is TGCGCCAGCAAACCGGGCCCTGCAACTAATGAAAAACTGTTTTTT. Translation gives CASKPGPATNEKLFF. The variable domain in full, completed from reference TRBV5-1 and TRBJ1-4, reads KAGVTQTPRYLIKTRGQQVTLSCSPISGHRSVSWYQQTPGQGLQFLFEYFSETQRNKGNFPGRFSGRQFSNSRSEMNVSTLELGDSALYLCASKPGPATNEKLFFGSGTQLSVL.

This clonotype occurred many times. This sequence joins TRBV28 and TRBJ2-2, with 14 bases that match TRBD2. The CDR3 runs to 22 residues. Germline V lookup: CDR1 MDHEN, CDR2 SYDVKM. The junction had 18 bases not matched to a gene; V was cut back by 2 bases and J by 4 bases. As DNA, the CDR3 is TGTGCCAGCAGTTTAATTGGGACCGCCGGGACTAGCGGGAGTTTTGGCACCGGGGAGCTGTTTTTT. Protein sequence: CASSLIGTAGTSGSFGTGELFF.

This clonotype was seen only a few times. The chain combines TRBV27 with TRBJ2-3; D unresolved. The germline V and J ends were trimmed by 7 bases and 1 base, with 6 bases remaining between them. Germline CDR1 MNHEY, CDR2 SMNVEV (reference sequence). The CDR3 loop spans 12 amino acids. CDR3 loop: CASTLRTDTQYF. The CDR3 DNA reads TGTGCCAGCACCCTCCGCACAGATACGCAGTATTTT.

The chain is built from TRBV4-2 and TRBJ2-7, with D maybe TRBD1 (6 bases). The V end was cut by 0 bases, the J end by 2 bases, with 14 bases between. The CDR3 is made up of 16 amino acids. In germline, CDR1 is LGHNA, CDR2 YNFKEQ. The CDR3 sequence: CASSQERPGETYEQYF. The CDR3 DNA is TGTGCCAGCAGCCAAGAACGGCCAGGGGAGACCTACGAGCAGTACTTC.

Many counts were recorded for this clonotype. The rearrangement links TRBV7-2 to TRBJ1-1, with 11 bases lining up with TRBD1. The CDR3 totals 14 residues. The germline gives CDR1 SGHTA, CDR2 FQGNSA. The J segment lost 5 bases and the V segment lost 7 bases, leaving 6 bases of the junction unmatched. The CDR3 bases are TGTGCCAGCACCTGGGGACAGGGGGGGACTGAAGCTTTCTTT. Translated, it gives CASTWGQGGTEAFF.

The J gene is TRBJ1-6, the V gene TRBV12-3 or TRBV12-4; 7 bases map to TRBD1. Unmatched junction bases numbered 15, after V lost 3 bases and J lost 10 bases. CDR3 length equals 17 residues. DNA for the CDR3: TGTGCCAGCAGTTTCCGGAGACAGGGAGTGTTGCAATCACCCCTCCACTTT. Residues: CASSFRRQGVLQSPLHF.

Only a few counts were recorded for this clonotype. This chain connects TRBV9 to TRBJ2-7, with 8 bases fitting TRBD1. V trimming: 5 bases; J trimming: 2 bases; junction bases outside the gene matches: 12. In germline, CDR1 is SGDLS, CDR2 YYNGEE. The CDR3 has 16 amino acids. CDR3 sequence reads: CASRKDELGQAYEQYF. As DNA, the CDR3 is TGTGCCAGCAGGAAAGACGAGCTGGGACAGGCCTACGAGCAGTACTTC.

This clonotype was detected only a few times. The V and J genes are TRBV12-3 or TRBV12-4 and TRBJ2-7, with TRBD2 matching over 7 bases. J lost 5 bases, V lost 5 bases, and 12 bases had no gene match. The CDR3 length is 15 residues. CDR3 in DNA: TGTGCCAGCAGTACCGAGCGGGAAAGGGTGCACGAGCAGTACTTC. Translated: CASSTERERVHEQYF.

The J gene is TRBJ2-7, the V gene TRBV6-6; D is unresolved. CDR3 length: 14 amino acids. CDR1 is MNHNY, CDR2 SVGAGI, per germline (reference sequence). Trimming took 0 bases from V and 3 from J, leaving 9 bases between them. DNA of the CDR3: TGTGCCAGCAGTTACTCGAAGTCACACTACGAGCAGTACTTC. Its translation: CASSYSKSHYEQYF.

The rearrangement links TRBV20-1 to TRBJ2-1, with no clear D. Trimming removed 5 bases at V and 4 bases at J, with 12 bases between. In germline, CDR1 is DFQATT, CDR2 SNEGSKA (reference sequence). CDR3 size: 13 residues. This CDR3 reads CSASAGQYNEQFF. CDR3 coding DNA: TGCAGTGCTTCGGCTGGGCAATACAATGAGCAGTTCTTC.